The subject of this entry is one TCR beta chain. Its antigen is unknown. The PCR made use of 60 Vbeta and 13 Jbeta primers. Profiled with immunoSEQ multiplex PCR; TCRdb holds only in-frame clones, not every one. The sample gives more than 200,000 clones, approximately 79% of which show up once; around 1.9% is in the top ten. This sample is drawn from a study of cytomegalovirus exposure and HLA in healthy donors. Study-wide background: Genotyping of more than 300 donors showed that around 81% belonged to the Caucasian-associated ancestry cluster.

V gave up 4 bases and J gave up 6 bases, with 22 bases separating them. This CDR3 region has 17 residues. The germline V gene encodes CDR1 LGHNA and CDR2 YSLEER. Study-wide results and caveats: Prior analysis indicated that the majority of TCR beta V segments exhibited productivity approximately 90% or approximately 30% of the time.

Material for sequencing was PBMCs. The chain carries TRBV4-3 and TRBJ2-1; tentative D call: TRBD2 (6 bases). The receptor was derived from a male donor in good health and CMV-seronegative. The CDR3 loop is CASSPLAGGGKFNEQFF. The CDR3 coding sequence is TGCGCCAGCAGCCCCCTCGCTGGCGGAGGGAAGTTCAATGAGCAGTTCTTC.